The sequence of this T cell receptor beta chain was determined in a study of regulatory T cells in long-lasting Graves disease. Study background: Treatment with antithyroid drugs for over 5 years, together with positive TSH receptor antibodies, meant persistent Graves' disease.

Turning to this clonotype: Its specificity is unknown.

Libraries of TCR beta came from iRepertoire HTBI primers plus Arm-PCR of CDR3 regions. MiXCR, run by TCRdb on the multiplex PCR reads, gives a single entry per CDR3 protein. The sample lists 650,000 to 700,000 distinct CDR3 sequences; 25% to 30% were seen once. The CDR3 is 15 amino acids. Germline V gene data show CDR1 as ENHRY and CDR2 as SYGVKD. With 2 bases clipped from V and 3 bases from J, the junction kept 2 bases outside the gene matches. Time point here: persistent/refractory GD, antithyroid drugs over 5 years with positive TRAb. The TCR library was made from RNA that had been extracted from PBMCs in TRIzol. Whole-study results and caveats: It was peripheral blood alone, not thyroid tissue, that was studied.

The material was peripheral blood mononuclear cells (PBMCs), obtained when the disease was refractory, from a patient treated with antithyroid drugs. This chain connects TRBV10-3 to TRBJ1-5; 9 positions agree with TRBD1. The clonotype comes from a female donor with Graves disease. The chain's CDR3 is CAISEGDRANQPQHF. The CDR3 DNA sequence: TGTGCCATCAGTGAGGGGGACAGGGCCAATCAGCCCCAGCATTTT.